These 27 T cell receptor beta chains came from one sample sequenced in a study of beta chain features in type 1 diabetes. Expressed TCRB transcripts were sequenced, since all the RNA that had been isolated was reverse transcribed. The assay was immunoSEQ multiplex PCR, and TCRdb's table has in-frame clones only and misses some. The data show around 430,000 clones, approximately 30% seen once. Sequencing was carried out using naive CD4+ T cells from blood. The source is a man aged 18-30 years in good health.

The genes are TRBV29-1 and TRBJ2-7, with D perhaps TRBD2 (6 bases). The CDR3 is made up of 13 amino acids. Deletions cut 7 bases from V and 2 bases from J, with 15 bases between. Germline CDR1 SQVTM, CDR2 ANQGSEA. The CDR3 sequence: CSAGGHDTYEQYF. As DNA, the CDR3 is TGCAGCGCCGGAGGGCACGATACCTACGAGCAGTACTTC.

This chain joins TRBV7-9 and TRBJ2-3; tentative D call: TRBD2 (5 bases). The ends were cut back, 1 base at V and 5 bases at J, with 7 bases in the middle. Germline-derived CDR1 and CDR2 are SEHNR and FQNEAQ (reference sequence). The CDR3 totals 13 residues. For the CDR3, the DNA is TGTGCCAGCAGCTTAGTAGCGCGAGATACGCAGTATTTT. Translation: CASSLVARDTQYF.

This clone turned up a few times. The chain employs TRBV9 and TRBJ2-5; 15 nucleotides match TRBD2. The trim removed 4 bases at V and 4 bases at J, leaving 8 bases unmatched. The CDR3 loop spans 17 amino acids. CDR1 SGDLS and CDR2 YYNGEE come from the germline V gene. This CDR3 is CASSPRTSGRALETQYF. Written as DNA, the CDR3 is TGTGCCAGCAGCCCCAGGACTAGCGGGAGGGCCCTAGAGACCCAGTACTTC.

This clone came up a few times. The chain uses TRBV2 and TRBJ2-7; perhaps TRBD1 as D (6 bases). CDR3 length: 15 amino acids. The germline CDR1 and CDR2 sequences are SNHLY and FYNNEI. Deletions cut 2 bases from V and 3 bases from J, with 14 bases between. The CDR3 loop reads CASSELRTVSYEQYF. The CDR3 DNA is TGTGCCAGCAGTGAACTTCGGACAGTTAGCTACGAGCAGTACTTC.

The CDR3 loop reads CASSNPGGPYEQYF. The DNA for the CDR3 is TGTGCCAGCAGCAATCCCGGAGGGCCCTACGAGCAGTACTTC. J is TRBJ2-7 and V is TRBV7-2; maybe TRBD2 (6 bases). The ends were cut back, 5 bases at V and 2 bases at J, with 13 bases in the middle. The CDR3 length is 14 residues. CDR1 is SGHTA and CDR2 is FQGNSA in the germline V gene.

The chain employs TRBV15 and TRBJ1-2; 7 bases agree with TRBD1. Per the germline V gene, CDR1 is LNHNV and CDR2 is YYDKDF (reference sequence). V shed 1 base and J 5 bases; nucleotides not matched to a gene: 1. The CDR3 is 13 amino acids. The CDR3 DNA reads as TGTGCCACCAGCAGAGGACAGGGTTATGGCTACACCTTC. It translates to CATSRGQGYGYTF.

In this sample, this clone turned up a few times. J is TRBJ2-3 and V is TRBV27, with TRBD2 matching 10 bases. Trimming took 2 bases from V and 2 from J; bases not matched to a gene: 4. CDR1 and CDR2 (germline): MNHEY, SMNVEV (reference sequence). This CDR3 has 16 amino acids. This chain's CDR3 is CASSLSSGRFTDTQYF. As DNA, the CDR3 is TGTGCCAGCAGTTTAAGTAGCGGGAGGTTCACAGATACGCAGTATTTT.

This clone showed up just once. The rearrangement uses TRBV30 and TRBJ2-4, with 7 bases fitting TRBD2. The V gene end was trimmed by 0 bases and the J gene end by 10 bases; junction bases not matched to a gene: 3. The CDR3 extends over 12 amino acids. The germline CDR1 and CDR2 sequences are GTSNPN and SVGIG (reference sequence). CDR3 sequence (DNA): TGTGCCTGGAGTGTGCAGGGAGGGATTCAGTACTTC. This gives the protein CAWSVQGGIQYF.

V usage is TRBV29-1 and J usage is TRBJ2-5, with TRBD2 as a possible D gene (5 bases). From germline, CDR1 is SQVTM and CDR2 ANQGSEA. The CDR3 runs 12 residues. V was clipped by 2 bases and J by 5 bases, with 9 bases between them. CDR3: CSVELWRETQYF. The CDR3 region has the DNA TGCAGCGTTGAATTGTGGAGGGAGACCCAGTACTTC. Complete variable domain (other parts from reference TRBV29-1 and TRBJ2-5): SAVISQKPSRDICQRGTSLTIQCQVDSQVTMMFWYRQQPGQSLTLIATANQGSEATYESGFVIDKFPISRPNLTFSTLTVSNMSPEDSSIYLCSVELWRETQYFGPGTRLLVL.

This clone was seen only a few times. The gene calls are TRBV5-1 and TRBJ2-7; possible D gene TRBD2, 6 bases. The germline V gene has CDR1 SGHRS and CDR2 YFSETQ. The CDR3 loop spans 12 amino acids. Trimming took 0 bases from V and 6 from J, leaving 7 bases between them. The CDR3 here is CASSLAGGEQYF. In DNA, the CDR3 is TGCGCCAGCAGCTTGGCCGGGGGCGAGCAGTACTTC.

This clone was recorded once. The CDR3 sequence: CSVESNEQFF. Written as DNA, the CDR3 is TGCAGCGTTGAGTCTAATGAGCAGTTCTTC. V usage is TRBV29-1 and J usage is TRBJ2-1; the D is unclear. V dropped 3 bases and J dropped 7 bases, with 4 bases sitting between them. Looked up from germline, CDR1 is SQVTM and CDR2 is ANQGSEA. CDR3 size: 10 residues.

The rearrangement uses TRBV19 and TRBJ2-3, with D possibly matching TRBD2 (5 bases). Germline V lookup: CDR1 LNHDA, CDR2 SQIVND (reference sequence). The V gene lost 10 bases and the J gene lost 2 bases, with 10 bases spanning the gap. CDR3 size: 12 residues. The CDR3 reads CATLDFTDTQYF. The CDR3 bases are TGTGCCACCTTGGACTTCACAGATACGCAGTATTTT.

J is TRBJ2-7 and V is TRBV7-9, with D unresolved. Trimming removed 2 bases at V and 4 bases at J, with 6 bases between. The CDR3 is 12 residues long. The germline CDR1 and CDR2 sequences are SEHNR and FQNEAQ (reference sequence). The CDR3 nucleotides read TGTGCCAGCAGCTTACTAGAGTACGAGCAGTACTTC. Translation: CASSLLEYEQYF.

This clone was recorded only once. The V call is TRBV5-4, the J call TRBJ2-3; 12 bases agree with TRBD2. Losses at the gene ends were 6 bases for V and 2 bases for J; bases not matched to a gene: 4. Germline V lookup: CDR1 SGHNT, CDR2 YYREEE (reference sequence). The CDR3 has 15 residues. CDR3 bases: TGTGCCAGCACTCTAGCGGGAGGGCTCACAGATACGCAGTATTTT. Residues: CASTLAGGLTDTQYF.

This clone was recorded a few times. In DNA, the CDR3 is TGTGCCAGCAGTGATCTGGGACAGGAGAATACGCAGTATTTT. Protein sequence: CASSDLGQENTQYF. The chain is built from TRBV2 and TRBJ2-3, with TRBD1 matching over 8 bases. Germline CDR1 reads SNHLY; CDR2 reads FYNNEI. Losses at the gene ends were 3 bases for V and 7 bases for J; bases not matched to a gene: 6. The CDR3 spans 14 residues. The entire variable domain, with the rest obtained from reference TRBV2 and TRBJ2-3, is as follows: EPEVTQTPSHQVTQMGQEVILRCVPISNHLYFYWYRQILGQKVEFLVSFYNNEISEKSEIFDDQFSVERPDGSNFTLKIRSTKLEDSAMYFCASSDLGQENTQYFGPGTRLTVL.

The chain links TRBV5-1 to TRBJ1-5, with 9 bases matching TRBD1. Trimming took 2 bases from V and 4 from J; bases not matched to a gene: 4. The V gene's germline CDR1 is SGHRS and CDR2 YFSETQ. CDR3 length: 15 residues. The CDR3 nucleotides are TGCGCCAGCAGCTTTGGGACAGGGCTAAATCAGCCCCAGCATTTT. It codes for CASSFGTGLNQPQHF. Combining the CDR3 with reference TRBV5-1 and TRBJ1-5 gives the whole variable domain KAGVTQTPRYLIKTRGQQVTLSCSPISGHRSVSWYQQTPGQGLQFLFEYFSETQRNKGNFPGRFSGRQFSNSRSEMNVSTLELGDSALYLCASSFGTGLNQPQHFGDGTRLSIL.

This clone was counted a few times. V usage is TRBV2 and J usage is TRBJ2-1; unclear D gene. Per germline, CDR1 SNHLY and CDR2 FYNNEI. The CDR3 is 12 amino acids. Trimming stripped 7 bases from V and 5 bases from J, with 9 bases between. CDR3 in amino acids: CASTPLHNEQFF. The CDR3 DNA sequence: TGTGCCAGCACCCCGCTCCACAATGAGCAGTTCTTC. Using reference TRBV2 and TRBJ2-1 for the parts outside the CDR3, the full variable domain is EPEVTQTPSHQVTQMGQEVILRCVPISNHLYFYWYRQILGQKVEFLVSFYNNEISEKSEIFDDQFSVERPDGSNFTLKIRSTKLEDSAMYFCASTPLHNEQFFGPGTRLTVL.

This clone was detected a few times. The rearrangement links TRBV5-1 to TRBJ2-3; 12 nucleotides line up with TRBD2. Germline trimming cut 4 bases from V and 2 bases from J; bases unmatched to any gene: 5. Germline CDR1 and CDR2: SGHRS and YFSETQ. This CDR3 spans 16 amino acids. The CDR3 DNA sequence: TGCGCCAGCAGCACCCGGACTAGCGGGAACACAGATACGCAGTATTTT. Translated: CASSTRTSGNTDTQYF.

The chain is built from TRBV25-1 and TRBJ1-1; no clear D. There are 15 residues in the CDR3. Per germline, CDR1 MGHDK and CDR2 SYGVNS. V was clipped by 4 bases and J by 1 base, with 13 bases between them. CDR3 DNA sequence: TGTGCCAGCAGTGGGACGCTGGGTGCGAACACTGAAGCTTTCTTT. Translating it yields CASSGTLGANTEAFF.

The V gene is TRBV27, the J gene TRBJ2-1; possible D gene TRBD2, 5 bases. V dropped 5 bases and J dropped 0 bases, with 20 bases sitting between them. This CDR3 spans 18 amino acids. Germline values: CDR1 MNHEY, CDR2 SMNVEV (reference sequence). CDR3 region: CASSPRGTSPSSYNEQFF. CDR3 nucleotides: TGTGCCAGCAGTCCCAGAGGAACTAGTCCGAGCTCCTACAATGAGCAGTTCTTC.

The table lists this clone with a few counts. The chain uses TRBV6-1 and TRBJ2-4, with D unresolved. CDR3 length: 13 residues. Germline V gives CDR1 MNHNS, CDR2 SASEGT. V dropped 4 bases and J dropped 0 bases, with 4 bases sitting between them. CDR3 bases: TGTGCCAGCAGTGGACTAGCCAAAAACATTCAGTACTTC. Translated: CASSGLAKNIQYF.

In its sample, this clone was seen a few times. This sequence joins TRBV29-1 and TRBJ2-3; weak D call: TRBD2 (5 bases). The CDR3 sequence is 13 residues long. The ends were cut back, 4 bases at V and 3 bases at J, with 11 bases in the middle. Germline lookup yields CDR1 SQVTM and CDR2 ANQGSEA. The CDR3 sequence: CSVGRDNTDTQYF. In nucleotides, the CDR3 is TGCAGCGTTGGCCGGGATAATACAGATACGCAGTATTTT.

This clone was detected only once. The V call is TRBV28, the J call TRBJ1-5; D ambiguous. V lost 8 bases, J lost 5 bases, and 10 bases lay in between. Germline V gene data show CDR1 as MDHEN and CDR2 as SYDVKM. This CDR3 has 12 amino acids. The CDR3 region has the DNA TGTGCCAGCGGGCAGACACATCAGCCCCAGCATTTT. Translation: CASGQTHQPQHF.

V and J are TRBV6-5 and TRBJ1-4; possible D gene TRBD1, 5 bases. The CDR3 covers 14 residues. Germline values: CDR1 MNHEY, CDR2 SVGAGI. The V end lost 6 bases, the J end lost 8 bases, and 16 bases lay between the germline ends. As DNA, the CDR3 is TGTGCCAGCAGCCCGACATGGGGCGCGGAAAAACTGTTTTTT. This translates into CASSPTWGAEKLFF.

The chain combines TRBV28 with TRBJ2-2; 8 bases line up with TRBD1. Per germline, CDR1 MDHEN and CDR2 SYDVKM. The CDR3 has 14 residues. Unmatched junction bases numbered 4, after V lost 5 bases and J lost 5 bases. The CDR3 region is CASSRQGFTGELFF. In nucleotides, the CDR3 is TGTGCCAGCAGTCGACAGGGGTTTACCGGGGAGCTGTTTTTT.

The chain joins TRBV25-1 to TRBJ2-3; the D gene is possibly TRBD1 (6 bases). The CDR3 consists of 13 residues. Germline V gene data show CDR1 as MGHDK and CDR2 as SYGVNS. V lost 4 bases, J lost 4 bases, and 9 bases lay in between. CDR3 DNA: TGTGCCAGCAGTGTCGCAGGGGCAGATACGCAGTATTTT. Its protein product is CASSVAGADTQYF. The full variable domain, rest sourced from reference TRBV25-1 and TRBJ2-3, is EADIYQTPRYLVIGTGKKITLECSQTMGHDKMYWYQQDPGMELHLIHYSYGVNSTEKGDLSSESTVSRIRTEHFPLTLESARPSHTSQYLCASSVAGADTQYFGPGTRLTVL.

The rearrangement links TRBV5-6 to TRBJ2-6, with D perhaps TRBD2 (5 bases). V lost 4 bases and J lost 0, with 14 bases in between. This CDR3 has 17 amino acids. CDR1 is SGHDT, CDR2 YYEEEE, per germline. CDR3 sequence reads: CASSGGLLRSGANVLTF. Here the CDR3 DNA reads TGTGCCAGCAGCGGTGGACTTCTTCGCTCTGGGGCCAACGTCCTGACTTTC.